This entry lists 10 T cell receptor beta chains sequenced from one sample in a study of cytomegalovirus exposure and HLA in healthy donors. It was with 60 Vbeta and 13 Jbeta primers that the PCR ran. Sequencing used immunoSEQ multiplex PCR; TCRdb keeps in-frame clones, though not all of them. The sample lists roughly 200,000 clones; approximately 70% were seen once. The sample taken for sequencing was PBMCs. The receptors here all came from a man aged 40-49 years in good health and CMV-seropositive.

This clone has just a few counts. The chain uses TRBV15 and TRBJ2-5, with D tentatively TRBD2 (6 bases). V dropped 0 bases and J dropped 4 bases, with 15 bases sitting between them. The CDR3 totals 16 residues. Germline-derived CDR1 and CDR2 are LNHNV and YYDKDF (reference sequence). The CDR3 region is CATSRETSGVLETQYF. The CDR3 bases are TGTGCCACCAGCAGAGAAACGTCGGGAGTCCTAGAGACCCAGTACTTC.

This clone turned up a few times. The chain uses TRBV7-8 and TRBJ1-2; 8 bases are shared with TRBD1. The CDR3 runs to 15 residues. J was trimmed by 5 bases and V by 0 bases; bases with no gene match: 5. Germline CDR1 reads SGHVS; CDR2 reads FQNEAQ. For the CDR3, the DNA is TGTGCCAGCAGCTTAGCTTCAGGGGGCTTATATGGCTACACCTTC. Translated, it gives CASSLASGGLYGYTF.

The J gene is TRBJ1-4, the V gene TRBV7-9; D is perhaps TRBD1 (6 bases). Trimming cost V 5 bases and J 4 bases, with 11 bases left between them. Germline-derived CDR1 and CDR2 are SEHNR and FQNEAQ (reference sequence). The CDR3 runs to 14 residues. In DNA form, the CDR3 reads TGTGCCAGCAGCCCCACAGGGAATAATGAAAAACTGTTTTTT. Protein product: CASSPTGNNEKLFF.

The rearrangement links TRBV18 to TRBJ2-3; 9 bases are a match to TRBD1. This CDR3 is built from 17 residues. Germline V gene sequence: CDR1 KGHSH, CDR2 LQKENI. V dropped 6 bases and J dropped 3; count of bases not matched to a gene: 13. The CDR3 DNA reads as TGTGCCAGCTCTCCTGTCCGCCCCGGACAGGGGACAGATACGCAGTATTTT. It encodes CASSPVRPGQGTDTQYF.

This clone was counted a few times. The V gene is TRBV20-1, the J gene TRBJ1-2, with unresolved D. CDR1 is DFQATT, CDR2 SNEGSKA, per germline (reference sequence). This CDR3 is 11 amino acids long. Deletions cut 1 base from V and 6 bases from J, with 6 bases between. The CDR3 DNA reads TGCAGTGCTAGAGTTGACAATGGCTACACCTTC. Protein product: CSARVDNGYTF.

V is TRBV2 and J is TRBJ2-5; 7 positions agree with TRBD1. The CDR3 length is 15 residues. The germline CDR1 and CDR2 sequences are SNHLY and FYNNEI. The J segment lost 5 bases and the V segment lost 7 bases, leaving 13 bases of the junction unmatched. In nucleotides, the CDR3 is TGTGCCAGCAACCCGGCAGGGGGTGTCGGGGAGACCCAGTACTTC. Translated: CASNPAGGVGETQYF.

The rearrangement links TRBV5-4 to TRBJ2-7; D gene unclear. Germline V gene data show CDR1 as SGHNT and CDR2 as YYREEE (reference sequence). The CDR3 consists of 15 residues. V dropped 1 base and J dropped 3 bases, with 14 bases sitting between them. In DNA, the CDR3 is TGTGCCAGCAGCTTGTCTTCGAAACCTATCTACGAGCAGTACTTC. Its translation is CASSLSSKPIYEQYF.

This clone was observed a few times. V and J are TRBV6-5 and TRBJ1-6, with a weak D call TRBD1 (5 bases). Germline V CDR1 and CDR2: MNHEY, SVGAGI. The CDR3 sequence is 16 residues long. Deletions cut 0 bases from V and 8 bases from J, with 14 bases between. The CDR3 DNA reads TGTGCCAGCAGTTACTCGGTGTACGGGGGGGATTCACCCCTCCACTTT. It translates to CASSYSVYGGDSPLHF.

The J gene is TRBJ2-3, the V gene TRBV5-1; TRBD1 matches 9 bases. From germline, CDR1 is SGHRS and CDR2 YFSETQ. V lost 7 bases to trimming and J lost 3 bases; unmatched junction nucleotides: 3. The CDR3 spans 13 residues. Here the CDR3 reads CASRDRETDTQYF. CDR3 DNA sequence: TGCGCCAGCCGGGACAGGGAAACAGATACGCAGTATTTT.

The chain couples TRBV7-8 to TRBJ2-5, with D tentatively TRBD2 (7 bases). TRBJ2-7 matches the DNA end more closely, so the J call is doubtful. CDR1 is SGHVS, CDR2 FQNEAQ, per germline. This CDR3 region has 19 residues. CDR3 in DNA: TGTGCCAGCAGCTTTGGGGGGGCTGTACAAGACAAGTTAGGCTACGAGCAGTACTTC. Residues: CASSFGGAVQDKLGYEQYF.